The clone carrying this T cell receptor (beta chain) showed up just a few times. There are 16 residues in the CDR3. The V gene's germline CDR1 is SGHVS and CDR2 FNYEAQ. The V and J ends lost 5 bases and 8 bases respectively, with 22 bases between them. The library targeted TCRbeta and was prepared with unique molecular identifiers. MiXCR, run by TCRdb on the PCR reads, gives a single entry per CDR3 protein. This sample has fewer than 250,000 distinct CDR3 sequences, with roughly 8.2% found just once. This sample was included in a study of T-cell reconstitution after alpha-beta-depleted transplantation in children.

The chain carries TRBV7-6 and TRBJ2-4; tentative D call: TRBD2 (6 bases). This receptor was taken from a male patient under 18 who had a stem cell transplant for acute lymphoblastic leukemia, so the T cells may come from the graft donor. This specimen was PBMCs, mostly from graft donor cells, taken 180 days after TCRalphabeta/CD19-depleted stem cell transplant. For the CDR3, the DNA is TGTGCCAGCAGCGACGGGACTTCGCTCGCTTTGGACATTCAGTACTTC. Residues: CASSDGTSLALDIQYF.